A selection of T cell receptor beta chains follows, all from one sample in a study of T-cell memory formation after mild COVID-19. TCRdb reprocessed the 5' RACE reads via MiXCR and lists one record per CDR3 protein. The sample holds 140,000 or so distinct CDR3 sequences, roughly 6.3% seen once. Material for sequencing was PBMCs or a T cell subset sorted from them (not recorded which). The receptor set was obtained from an adult woman who had mild COVID-19 (a few samples of this study predate the infection). Cell type and time point are not known. CDR3s include the opening cysteine and the closing phenylalanine or tryptophan. D genes are given only for firm matches. Rows give clone size only sometimes, using once, few, many, or a class for an expanded clone.

d_gene: TRBD1
v_gene: TRBV10-3
j_gene: TRBJ1-5
abundance: -
len: 17
CDR3aa: CAISGPPTGKSNQPQHF
CDR3nt: TGTGCCATCAGTGGCCCTCCGACAGGGAAAAGCAATCAGCCCCAGCATTTT

d_gene: -
v_gene: TRBV20-1
j_gene: TRBJ1-1
abundance: many
len: 16
CDR3aa: CSARDARVPGYTEAFF
CDR3nt: TGCAGTGCTAGAGACGCCCGGGTCCCCGGGTACACTGAAGCTTTCTTT

d_gene: -
v_gene: TRBV18
j_gene: TRBJ2-7
abundance: few
len: 15
CDR3aa: CASSPPLAGAYEQYF
CDR3nt: TGTGCCAGCTCACCCCCCCTGGCAGGGGCATACGAGCAGTACTTC

d_gene: -
v_gene: TRBV3-1
j_gene: TRBJ2-1
abundance: -
len: 14
CDR3aa: CASSPGNTYNEQFF
CDR3nt: TGTGCCAGCAGCCCGGGGAATACCTACAATGAGCAGTTCTTC

d_gene: -
v_gene: TRBV27
j_gene: TRBJ1-2
abundance: -
len: 14
CDR3aa: CASSLSGPNYGYTF
CDR3nt: TGTGCCAGCAGTTTATCGGGACCTAACTATGGCTACACCTTC

d_gene: TRBD1
v_gene: TRBV29-1
j_gene: TRBJ1-5
abundance: few
len: 13
CDR3aa: CSALVDRGHPQHF
CDR3nt: TGCAGCGCCCTAGTGGACAGGGGTCACCCCCAGCATTTT

d_gene: -
v_gene: TRBV12-3/TRBV12-4
j_gene: TRBJ2-5
abundance: -
len: 12
CDR3aa: CASSLGQETQYF
CDR3nt: TGTGCCAGCAGTTTAGGGCAAGAGACCCAGTACTTC

d_gene: TRBD2
v_gene: TRBV6-5
j_gene: TRBJ2-3
abundance: many
len: 13
CDR3aa: CASTPAGSGTQYF
CDR3nt: TGTGCCAGCACCCCAGCGGGGTCCGGTACGCAGTATTTT

d_gene: -
v_gene: TRBV12-3/TRBV12-4
j_gene: TRBJ2-2
abundance: -
len: 13
CDR3aa: CASSRILTGELFF
CDR3nt: TGTGCCAGCAGCAGGATTCTCACCGGGGAGCTGTTTTTT

d_gene: TRBD1
v_gene: TRBV7-9
j_gene: TRBJ2-1
abundance: many
len: 17
CDR3aa: CASSLRGGTGLYNEQFF
CDR3nt: TGTGCCAGCAGTTTAAGGGGCGGGACAGGCCTCTACAATGAGCAGTTCTTC

d_gene: TRBD1
v_gene: TRBV30
j_gene: TRBJ1-1
abundance: -
len: 12
CDR3aa: CAWTGGYTEAFF
CDR3nt: TGTGCCTGGACAGGGGGCTACACTGAAGCTTTCTTT

d_gene: TRBD2
v_gene: TRBV2
j_gene: TRBJ2-1
abundance: few
len: 13
CDR3aa: CASGAGGRGEQFF
CDR3nt: TGTGCCAGCGGGGCGGGGGGGCGCGGTGAGCAGTTCTTC

d_gene: -
v_gene: TRBV6-5
j_gene: TRBJ2-6
abundance: -
len: 18
CDR3aa: CASSYSEVGYSGANVLTF
CDR3nt: TGTGCCAGCAGTTACTCGGAAGTTGGGTACTCTGGGGCCAACGTCCTGACTTTC

d_gene: -
v_gene: TRBV3-1
j_gene: TRBJ2-2
abundance: many
len: 14
CDR3aa: CASSLRTGIGELFF
CDR3nt: TGTGCCAGCAGCCTCCGGACTGGGATCGGGGAGCTGTTTTTT

d_gene: -
v_gene: TRBV14
j_gene: TRBJ1-5
abundance: -
len: 17
CDR3aa: CASSQDFLLRGWQPQHF
CDR3nt: TGTGCCAGCAGCCAAGATTTTTTATTAAGGGGGTGGCAGCCCCAGCATTTT

d_gene: TRBD2
v_gene: TRBV5-4
j_gene: TRBJ2-5
abundance: many
len: 15
CDR3aa: CASSPSGGDQETQYF
CDR3nt: TGTGCCAGCAGCCCTAGCGGGGGGGACCAAGAGACCCAGTACTTC

d_gene: -
v_gene: TRBV12-3/TRBV12-4
j_gene: TRBJ1-2
abundance: many
len: 13
CDR3aa: CASSKRLNYGYTF
CDR3nt: TGTGCCAGCAGCAAACGACTAAACTATGGCTACACCTTC

d_gene: -
v_gene: TRBV7-8
j_gene: TRBJ1-5
abundance: -
len: 13
CDR3aa: CASSLGTNQPQHF
CDR3nt: TGTGCCAGCAGCTTAGGGACAAATCAGCCCCAGCATTTT

d_gene: TRBD2
v_gene: TRBV3-1
j_gene: TRBJ2-1
abundance: many
len: 18
CDR3aa: CASSRRPTSSGRGNEQFF
CDR3nt: TGTGCCAGCAGCCGACGACCCACCTCAAGCGGGAGGGGCAATGAGCAGTTCTTC

d_gene: TRBD1
v_gene: TRBV7-2
j_gene: TRBJ2-4
abundance: many
len: 14
CDR3aa: CASSLETGLNIQYF
CDR3nt: TGTGCCAGCAGCTTAGAGACAGGGTTGAACATTCAGTACTTC